The T cell receptor beta chain described here comes from a study of Ad26.COV2.S vaccination and SARS-CoV-2 variants. Findings and limits, study-wide: Overall T cell responses may have been underestimated by the analyses of TCR breadth and depth. People who got the vaccine had more spike-specific TCR breadth than people who got placebo. Spike-specific CD8+ and CD4+ T cell responses reportedly showed substantial breadth after vaccination.

The repertoire was sequenced with immunoSEQ multiplex PCR; TCRdb's copy has only in-frame clones and lacks some. The data contain around 500,000 clones, 80% to 90% of them singletons. Treatment denoted: over 15 received Ad26.COV2.S at low or high dose, single or two shots; a few received placebo; per-sample allocation not given. Samples came from day 63 after the first vaccine or placebo injection. As concerns this clone: No antigen is known for it.

The source is a person between 18 and 65 years old who received the Ad26.COV2.S COVID-19 vaccine or a placebo. The sample here was peripheral blood, taken in a trial of Ad26.COV2.S vaccine versus placebo.

CDR3 in amino acids: CASSLIPTWTGGTETQYF. CDR3 sequence (DNA): TGTGCCAGCAGCTTAATCCCGACCTGGACAGGGGGCACAGAGACCCAGTACTTC. The chain uses TRBV7-6 and TRBJ2-5; 11 bases map to TRBD1. This CDR3 has 18 amino acids. Unmatched junction bases numbered 12, after V lost 2 bases and J lost 4 bases. Germline V gene data show CDR1 as SGHVS and CDR2 as FNYEAQ.